This T cell receptor beta chain was obtained from a study of blood T cell repertoires in COVID-19. About the research overall: Researchers got acute and convalescent COVID-19 samples from the United States, Italy and Spain. Sources were T cells, B-cell-depleted T cells, or PBMCs; the material itself was cDNA or gDNA.

In the original workflow: Quantification of nucleated cells was approximated via reference gene primer amplification. Assay used: immunoSEQ multiplex PCR; TCRdb lists only in-frame clones, some missing. From that table come the V and J calls and clone size; the DNA was used to work out D and trimming. This sample has 55,000 to 85,000 clones; around 88% occur once, and the top ten carry about 12%. Germline values: CDR1 LGHDT, CDR2 YNNKEL (reference sequence). There are 15 residues in the CDR3. The V and J ends lost 6 bases and 6 bases, in that order; junction bases with no gene match: 4. This clone was counted a few times.

The sequenced sample was peripheral blood. The chain carries TRBV3-1 (or the pseudogene TRBV3-2) and TRBJ2-1; the match to TRBD2 covers 14 bases. The TCR originated in a human donor in a cohort sampled during active COVID-19. CDR3: CASSPGTSGGNEQFF. As DNA, the CDR3 is TGTGCCAGCAGTCCCGGGACTAGCGGGGGCAATGAGCAGTTCTTC.